What follows are 19 T cell receptor beta chains derived from one specimen sequenced in a study of T cells after yellow fever vaccination. MiXCR, applied by TCRdb to the 5' RACE reads, yields one record per CDR3 protein. The sample includes 120,000 or so distinct CDR3 sequences, 13% to 15% seen only once; the top ten take about 40%. The specimen was CD8+ T cells sorted from PBMCs, collected 5 days after the yellow fever booster vaccination. These TCRs come from a man younger than 35 who received the YFV17D yellow fever vaccine.

This rearrangement joins TRBV3-1 to TRBJ2-1, with TRBD2 identical over 10 bases. With V trimmed by 0 bases and J by 4 bases, 3 bases remained unmatched. Germline V lookup: CDR1 LGHDT, CDR2 YNNKEL (reference sequence). This CDR3 comprises 16 residues. In DNA, the CDR3 is TGTGCCAGCAGCCAAGAATATAGCGGGGGGTACAATGAGCAGTTCTTC. Protein: CASSQEYSGGYNEQFF.

V and J are TRBV10-1 and TRBJ2-4; 9 nucleotides agree with TRBD1. The germline CDR1 and CDR2 sequences are WNHNN and SYGVQD (reference sequence). CDR3 length: 15 residues. J gave up 6 bases and V 6 bases, and 9 bases lay outside the gene matches. The CDR3 DNA is TGCGCCAGCAGACTGCCGGACAGGGGTTCAAACATTCAGTACTTC. Its protein is CASRLPDRGSNIQYF.

This clonotype was seen a few times. The chain carries TRBV2 and TRBJ2-1; D unresolved. The ends were cut back, 4 bases at V and 3 bases at J, with 13 bases in the middle. Germline CDR1 and CDR2: SNHLY and FYNNEI. This CDR3 contains 15 residues. The CDR3 DNA sequence: TGTGCCAGCAGTGCGGGCAGGCAACACTACAATGAGCAGTTCTTC. It yields the protein CASSAGRQHYNEQFF.

The chain has TRBV7-9 and TRBJ2-1, with TRBD1 identical over 7 bases. Per the germline V gene, CDR1 is SEHNR and CDR2 is FQNEAQ (reference sequence). The ends lost 8 bases at V and 1 base at J; junction bases unmatched: 8. CDR3 length: 15 residues. The CDR3 DNA is TGTGCCAGCGGCGCGACAGGGAGTTCCTACAATGAGCAGTTCTTC. This encodes CASGATGSSYNEQFF.

A few counts support this clonotype. V gene TRBV7-6 combines with J gene TRBJ2-5; D unresolved. The CDR3 extends over 13 amino acids. V lost 5 bases and J 2 bases, leaving 9 bases between the germline ends. CDR1 SGHVS and CDR2 FNYEAQ come from the germline V gene. In DNA, the CDR3 is TGTGCCAGCAGCAGGGCTCCTCAAGAGACCCAGTACTTC. Its translation is CASSRAPQETQYF.

This clonotype was counted only a few times. The V call is TRBV14, the J call TRBJ2-2; D gene unclear. The V gene lost 3 bases and the J gene lost 0 bases, with 8 bases spanning the gap. The germline V gene has CDR1 SGHDN and CDR2 FVKESK. This CDR3 contains 15 residues. CDR3: CASSQWSTNTGELFF. Written as DNA, the CDR3 is TGTGCCAGCAGCCAGTGGTCCACGAACACCGGGGAGCTGTTTTTT.

The genes are TRBV6-5 and TRBJ1-5, with D maybe TRBD1 (6 bases). V was shortened by 2 bases and J by 5 bases, with 13 bases between the two germline ends. CDR1 MNHEY and CDR2 SVGAGI come from the germline V gene. This CDR3 has 15 amino acids. CDR3 loop: CASSYAQGPYQPQHF. The DNA for the CDR3 is TGTGCCAGCAGTTACGCACAGGGTCCTTATCAGCCCCAGCATTTT.

The chain is built from TRBV2 and TRBJ2-3, with D possibly TRBD2 on 6 matching bases. CDR3 size: 14 residues. Germline CDR1 is SNHLY and CDR2 is FYNNEI. V was pared by 7 bases and J by 6 bases, with 17 bases between. The CDR3 is CASTGRVGLDTQYF. Written as DNA, the CDR3 is TGTGCCAGCACGGGCAGGGTGGGACTGGATACGCAGTATTTT.

The rearrangement joins TRBV2 to TRBJ2-2, with D uncertain. The CDR3 is 12 residues long. Trimming stripped 7 bases from V and 9 bases from J, with 12 bases between. Germline-derived CDR1 and CDR2 are SNHLY and FYNNEI. Written as DNA, the CDR3 is TGTGCCAGCATGTTGGGTACCCGGGAGCTGTTTTTT. Protein: CASMLGTRELFF.

This clonotype turned up a few times. The rearrangement links TRBV7-9 to TRBJ2-3; D unresolved. CDR1 SEHNR and CDR2 FQNEAQ come from the germline V gene (reference sequence). There are 12 residues in the CDR3. V was clipped by 8 bases and J by 8 bases, with 14 bases between them. CDR3 in DNA: TGTGCCAGCGACTCCCTCTCTCTTACGCAGTATTTT. This encodes CASDSLSLTQYF.

The chain has TRBV10-2 and TRBJ2-7; D assignment may be TRBD1 or TRBD2 (5 bases each). Trimming shortened V by 4 bases and J by 0 bases, and 10 bases separated the two germline ends. This CDR3 has 14 amino acids. Germline-derived CDR1 and CDR2 are WSHSY and SAAADI. DNA of the CDR3: TGCGCCAGCAGTGTGGGGCTAGCCTCCTACGAGCAGTACGTC. Amino acid sequence: CASSVGLASYEQYV.

The sample holds many counts of this clonotype. V and J are TRBV5-1 and TRBJ2-7; D assignment may be TRBD1 or TRBD2 (5 bases each). V shed 0 bases and J shed 0 bases, with 10 bases lying between them. Germline V lookup: CDR1 SGHRS, CDR2 YFSETQ. This CDR3 has 15 residues. The DNA for the CDR3 is TGCGCCAGCAGCTTGGCGCCAGGGAGCTCCTACGAGCAGTACTTC. Protein product: CASSLAPGSSYEQYF.

The sample holds many counts of this clonotype. The genes are TRBV6-5 and TRBJ1-1; D uncertain. This CDR3 is 13 amino acids long. Deletions cut 1 base from V and 4 bases from J, with 7 bases between. CDR1 and CDR2 from the germline V gene are MNHEY and SVGAGI. Here the CDR3 reads CASSYYPRTEAFF. In nucleotides, the CDR3 is TGTGCCAGCAGTTACTACCCCCGCACTGAAGCTTTCTTT.

This clonotype was observed a handful of times. This chain joins TRBV6-5 and TRBJ2-2, with D unresolved. The CDR3 length is 12 residues. The germline V gene encodes CDR1 MNHEY and CDR2 SVGAGI. The V end was cut by 6 bases, the J end by 1 base, with 3 bases between. The CDR3 DNA reads as TGTGCCAGCAGGGAGAACACCGGGGAGCTGTTTTTT. As protein: CASRENTGELFF.

This clonotype was seen a handful of times. V is TRBV5-5 and J is TRBJ2-2; D may be TRBD1 or TRBD2 (5 bases each). Trimming left V 0 bases short and J 2 bases short, with 14 bases between. Germline loops: CDR1 SGHKS, CDR2 YYEKEE (reference sequence). There are 17 residues in the CDR3. CDR3 region: CASSLGPGRTNTGELFF. DNA for the CDR3: TGTGCCAGCAGCTTGGGACCGGGACGCACAAACACCGGGGAGCTGTTTTTT.

This clonotype has only a few counts. The chain couples TRBV7-9 to TRBJ1-2; 10 bases align to TRBD1. Per the germline V gene, CDR1 is SEHNR and CDR2 is FQNEAQ (reference sequence). The CDR3 runs 16 residues. Trimming took 4 bases from V and 8 from J; bases not matched to a gene: 13. The CDR3 DNA is TGTGCCAGCAGCTCGGAAAACCGGGACAGGGGTGGAGGCTACACCTTC. Translating it yields CASSSENRDRGGGYTF.

This clonotype was seen a few times. The chain links TRBV7-9 to TRBJ2-1, with D perhaps being TRBD1 or TRBD2 (5 bases each). The CDR3 totals 13 residues. The V end was cut by 1 base, the J end by 15 bases, with 16 bases between. Germline V gene lookup returns CDR1 SEHNR and CDR2 FQNEAQ (reference sequence). The CDR3 region is CASSLGGARNGFF. The CDR3 DNA reads TGTGCCAGCAGCTTAGGAGGGGCGAGGAACGGGTTCTTC.

There are a few counts of this clonotype. The rearrangement links TRBV20-1 to TRBJ2-7; 7 positions match TRBD1. The length of the CDR3 is 15 residues. Looked up from germline, CDR1 is DFQATT and CDR2 is SNEGSKA (reference sequence). The V segment lost 6 bases and the J segment 1 base; nucleotides outside the gene matches: 12. CDR3 loop: CSASLDREGSYEQYF. The CDR3 bases are TGCAGTGCCAGCCTTGACAGGGAAGGATCCTACGAGCAGTACTTC.

The chain couples TRBV10-3 to TRBJ2-1, with 12 bases aligning to TRBD2. From germline, CDR1 is ENHRY and CDR2 SYGVKD. The CDR3 runs 14 residues. Unmatched junction bases numbered 2, after V lost 2 bases and J lost 9 bases. CDR3 sequence reads: CAISEPSGGAEQFF. CDR3 DNA: TGTGCCATCAGTGAGCCTAGCGGGGGGGCTGAGCAGTTCTTC.